Listed below are T cell receptor beta chains from one sample, sequenced in a study of cytomegalovirus exposure and HLA in healthy donors. The protocol was immunoSEQ multiplex PCR, while the TCRdb copy is restricted to in-frame clones and leaves out a portion. The sample lists more than 110,000 clones; roughly 70% were seen once. Material: PBMCs. The receptors come from a man aged 25 to 45 in good health and CMV-seronegative. Both conserved end residues are part of each CDR3. The D gene is left open where the match is weak. Where a row states a size, it is once, few, many or the class of an expanded clone; other rows omit it.

>TRBV19|TRBJ1-1|.|TRBD1
TGTGCCAGTCAGGGACAGTTGAACACTGAAGCTTTCTTT
CASQGQLNTEAFF
>TRBV5-4|TRBJ2-5|once|.
TGTGCCAGCAGCTTGGGAGAGGGGGGGGCCGGGACCCAGTACTTC
CASSLGEGGAGTQYF
>TRBV2|TRBJ2-1|.|TRBD2
TGTGCCAGCAGGGGGGGGACTAACAATGAGCAGTTCTTC
CASRGGTNNEQFF
>TRBV10-2|TRBJ1-4|.|.
TGCGCCAGCAGTGACCCCGGGACAGAAAAACTGTTTTTT
CASSDPGTEKLFF
>TRBV6-5|TRBJ1-1|.|.
TGTGCCAGCAGTTTGACAGGATTAACTGAAGCTTTCTTT
CASSLTGLTEAFF
>TRBV13|TRBJ1-1|.|.
TGTGCCAGCAGCTTCCAACAGGGCCGGAACACTGAAGCTTTCTTT
CASSFQQGRNTEAFF
>TRBV2|TRBJ1-1|medium-sized|TRBD1
TGTGCCACCGCACAGGGGTCATGGACTGAAGCTTTCTTT
CATAQGSWTEAFF
>TRBV5-1|TRBJ2-1|.|.
TGCGCCAGCAGCCCCCTCCAAGGGGCCAATGAGCAGTTCTTC
CASSPLQGANEQFF
>TRBV6-1|TRBJ2-7|.|TRBD1
TGTGCCAGCAGTAGGGGGACAGGGGAGTTCCACGAGCAGTACTTC
CASSRGTGEFHEQYF
>TRBV19|TRBJ1-1|.|TRBD1
TGTGCCAGTAGTAAGGGACAGGGGTTTAACACTGAAGCTTTCTTT
CASSKGQGFNTEAFF
>TRBV6-5|TRBJ1-1|.|.
TGTGCCACCCTTAGCTCCGGGAACACTGAAGCTTTCTTT
CATLSSGNTEAFF
>TRBV6-1|TRBJ2-1|.|TRBD1
TGTGCCGCCAGTCCGGACAGGGGTCGGAATGAGCAGTTCTTC
CAASPDRGRNEQFF
>TRBV29-1|TRBJ1-1|.|TRBD1
TGCAGCTACAGGGGGCACACTGAAGCTTTCTTT
CSYRGHTEAFF
>TRBV7-3|TRBJ2-2|.|TRBD1
TGTGCCAGCAGCGTATACAGGGGGGCCGGGGAGCTGTTTTTT
CASSVYRGAGELFF
>TRBV5-6|TRBJ2-1|.|TRBD2
TGTGCCAGCAGCCCCGGGACTAGGAATGAGCAGTTCTTC
CASSPGTRNEQFF
>TRBV6-5|TRBJ1-1|.|TRBD1
TGTGCCAGCAGTTATATGGGACAGGGGAGCACTGAAGCTTTCTTT
CASSYMGQGSTEAFF
>TRBV7-8|TRBJ2-1|.|TRBD2
TGTGCCAGCAGCCAACCGGGACTAGCGGCTTACAATGAGCAGTTCTTC
CASSQPGLAAYNEQFF
>TRBV2|TRBJ1-3|.|TRBD1
TGTGCCAGCAGTTACGACAGGGGCCGCTCTGGAAACACCATATATTTT
CASSYDRGRSGNTIYF
>TRBV28|TRBJ1-1|.|TRBD1
TGTGCCAGCAGCCCTCCGGGACAGGGGGCTGCAGCTTTCTTT
CASSPPGQGAAAFF
>TRBV14|TRBJ1-6|few|.
TGTGCCAGTAGTCCCCTGCCGGGTCCACCCCTCCACTTT
CASSPLPGPPLHF
>TRBV7-2|TRBJ2-7|.|TRBD2
TGTGCCAGCAGCTTAGTTGGGGGGGATTACGAGCAGTACTTC
CASSLVGGDYEQYF
>TRBV5-1|TRBJ1-6|few|.
TGCGCCAGCAGCTTGGCGGGTCTCTCCTATAATTCACCCCTCCACTTT
CASSLAGLSYNSPLHF
>TRBV6-6|TRBJ2-7|once|.
TGTGCCAGCAGTTCTCAGGGTTCTTCCTACGAGCAGTACTTC
CASSSQGSSYEQYF
>TRBV2|TRBJ2-1|.|TRBD2
TGTGCCAGCACTCCCGTGAAGCGGGGTTACAATGAGCAGTTCTTC
CASTPVKRGYNEQFF
>TRBV30|TRBJ2-6|.|.
TGTGCCTGGAGTGTACTTTTAGGGGGCTCTGGGGCCAACGTCCTGACTTTC
CAWSVLLGGSGANVLTF
>TRBV5-1|TRBJ1-4|.|TRBD1
TGCGCCAGCAGCCCGGACAGGGAGCGGGAAAAACTGTTTTTT
CASSPDREREKLFF
>TRBV28|TRBJ2-1|few|TRBD1
TGTGCCAGCAGTCTCTACCTGGACAGGGGAGGCAATGAGCAGTTCTTC
CASSLYLDRGGNEQFF
>TRBV18|TRBJ2-7|.|.
TGTGCCAGCTCACCAGGCACAGGCGATCTCTACGAGCAGTACTTC
CASSPGTGDLYEQYF
>TRBV2|TRBJ1-2|.|.
TGTGCCAGCAGTGAAGAAGTGAGATTACCCTATGGCTACACCTTC
CASSEEVRLPYGYTF
>TRBV7-6|TRBJ1-4|.|.
TGTGCCAGCAGCACAACAACTAATGAAAAACTGTTTTTT
CASSTTTNEKLFF
>TRBV14|TRBJ2-1|.|TRBD2
TGTGCCAGCAGCCCTAGGGGGCGGGAGGGCCCAAACTCCTACAATGAGCAGTTCTTC
CASSPRGREGPNSYNEQFF
>TRBV11-3|TRBJ2-2|few|TRBD2
TGTGCCAGCAGCCCAACGGGGGGGTCGAACACCGGGGAGCTGTTTTTT
CASSPTGGSNTGELFF
>TRBV7-9|TRBJ1-3|.|.
TGTGCCAGCAGGAGGCCGCTCTCTGGAAACACCATATATTTT
CASRRPLSGNTIYF
>TRBV19|TRBJ2-7|few|TRBD2
TGTGCCAATAAGCGGGAGGACTCCTACGAGCAGTACTTC
CANKREDSYEQYF
>TRBV9|TRBJ1-4|once|.
TGTGCCAGCAGCGTAACAGGTCAAAATGAAAAACTGTTTTTT
CASSVTGQNEKLFF
>TRBV28|TRBJ2-7|.|TRBD1
TGTGCCAGCAGTCCCGTGGGACAGGGGGACGAGCAGTACTTC
CASSPVGQGDEQYF
>TRBV28|TRBJ2-7|.|.
TGTGCCAGCAGTTCAGGAGGGGAAGGGTACGAGCAGTACTTC
CASSSGGEGYEQYF
>TRBV5-1|TRBJ2-2|.|.
TGCGCCAGCAGCTCTCAGGGTAACGGGGAGCTGTTTTTT
CASSSQGNGELFF
>TRBV6-6|TRBJ2-3|.|.
TGTGCCAGCAGTCCGGACAGACGCACAGATACGCAGTATTTT
CASSPDRRTDTQYF
>TRBV4-1|TRBJ1-2|.|.
TGCGCCAGCCATAACCTCGGGGTCCACACCTTC
CASHNLGVHTF
>TRBV5-5|TRBJ1-2|few|.
TGTGCCAGCAGTCAGGGTCAATCCTATGGCTACACCTTC
CASSQGQSYGYTF
>TRBV9|TRBJ1-2|.|.
TGTGCCAGCAGCGCCCGGGGACACAACAACTATGGCTACACCTTC
CASSARGHNNYGYTF
>TRBV7-8|TRBJ1-5|few|.
TGTGCCAGCAGCCCCCTGGCGGGTAGCAATCAGCCCCAGCATTTT
CASSPLAGSNQPQHF
>TRBV11-2|TRBJ1-2|.|TRBD1
TGTGCCAGCAGCCTGACAGGGGTCGGGGGCTACACCTTC
CASSLTGVGGYTF
>TRBV20-1|TRBJ2-5|once|.
TGCAGTGCTAGGAGTTTCGAGACCCAGTACTTC
CSARSFETQYF
>TRBV6-5|TRBJ2-7|.|.
TGTGCCAGCAGTCAAACAGGGCGCGAGCAGTACTTC
CASSQTGREQYF
>TRBV7-2|TRBJ2-3|once|.
TGTGCCAGCAGCTCCGGACAACCCACAGATACGCAGTATTTT
CASSSGQPTDTQYF
>TRBV21-1|TRBJ2-3|.|.
TGTGCCAGCAGCCGAACACTAGGAGATACGCAGTATTTT
CASSRTLGDTQYF
>TRBV7-8|TRBJ1-4|.|TRBD1
TGTGCCAGCAGCAACCGGGACAGTAATGAAAAACTGTTTTTT
CASSNRDSNEKLFF
>TRBV30|TRBJ2-7|.|TRBD2
TGTGCCTGGAGGGTGTTCGGCGGGAGACTCGAGCAGTACTTC
CAWRVFGGRLEQYF
>TRBV7-8|TRBJ2-3|.|TRBD2
TGTGCCAGCAGCCCTCCTAGCGGGAAGGCAGATACGCAGTATTTT
CASSPPSGKADTQYF
>TRBV28|TRBJ2-7|.|TRBD1
TGTGCCAGCAGTCCATCCGGACAGGGCTACGAGCAGTACTTC
CASSPSGQGYEQYF
>TRBV6-5|TRBJ1-1|few|TRBD1
TGTGCCAGCAGCCGGGACAGGGGCTTGAACACTGAAGCTTTCTTT
CASSRDRGLNTEAFF
>TRBV9|TRBJ1-6|.|.
TGTGCCAGCAGCGTCAGAGCTAGCTCCTATAATTCACCCCTCCACTTT
CASSVRASSYNSPLHF
>TRBV6-4|TRBJ2-2|many|.
TGTGCCAGCAGTGACTCGCCAGACACCCTCGGGGAGCTGTTTTTT
CASSDSPDTLGELFF
>TRBV5-1|TRBJ1-1|.|.
TGCGCCAGCAGCTTGGAACGGAGGGGCACTGAAGCTTTCTTT
CASSLERRGTEAFF
>TRBV5-1|TRBJ1-2|.|TRBD1
TGCGCCAGCAGCTCAGGGACAGGGCAGGGCTACACCTTC
CASSSGTGQGYTF
>TRBV5-1|TRBJ2-3|few|TRBD2
TGCGCCAGCAGCTCAACTAGCGGGGGGAGGGGCACAGATACGCAGTATTTT
CASSSTSGGRGTDTQYF
>TRBV28|TRBJ2-5|.|TRBD1
TGTGCCTTAGCCGGGACAGGGGGCGAAGAGACCCAGTACTTC
CALAGTGGEETQYF
>TRBV30|TRBJ2-6|.|.
TGTGCCTGGAGTAGGGAGACCCTGGGGGCCAACGTCCTGACTTTC
CAWSRETLGANVLTF